A single sample is the source of the 10 T cell receptor beta chains below, sequenced in a study of T cell repertoires in cytomegalovirus infection. A single record per CDR3 protein comes from TCRdb applying MiXCR to the reads. This sample yields some 270,000 distinct CDR3 sequences, of which about a sixth are seen a single time; around half belongs to the top ten. Sequenced material: CD8+ T cells from PBMCs. The source of these receptors is a human donor in good health (CMV status not recorded). Some clones in this sample may be carry-over from other donors' samples.

This clonotype was detected only a few times. The chain recombines TRBV12-3 or TRBV12-4 with TRBJ2-3; no clear D. The CDR3 spans 13 residues. Trimming stripped 5 bases from V and 4 bases from J, with 10 bases between. This CDR3 is CASSDDEADTQYF. DNA of the CDR3: TGTGCCAGCAGTGACGACGAAGCAGATACGCAGTATTTT.

This clonotype showed up just a few times. As DNA, the CDR3 is TGTGCCAGGACAGGGGTGAACACTGAAGCTTTCTTT. Residues: CARTGVNTEAFF. This chain links TRBV6-4 with TRBJ1-1, with TRBD1 identical over 8 bases. The junction had 0 bases not matched to a gene; V was cut back by 9 bases and J by 0 bases. The length of the CDR3 is 12 residues. Germline CDR1 MRHNA, CDR2 SNTAGT.

The rearrangement links TRBV6-2 or TRBV6-3 to TRBJ2-5; the D gene is possibly TRBD1 (6 bases). V was pared by 5 bases and J by 1 base, with 23 bases between. CDR1 MNHEY and CDR2 SVGEGT come from the germline V gene. The CDR3 is 18 amino acids. CDR3 nucleotide sequence: TGTGCCAGCAGTAACCAGGCAGGGGCGGCGTTGGTCCAAGAGACCCAGTACTTC. This encodes CASSNQAGAALVQETQYF.

There are many counts of this clonotype. The chain combines TRBV28 with TRBJ2-7, with a possible D match to TRBD1 (6 bases). Trimming took 3 bases from V and 2 from J, leaving 11 bases between them. The CDR3 covers 14 residues. Looked up from germline, CDR1 is MDHEN and CDR2 is SYDVKM. In nucleotides, the CDR3 is TGTGCCAGCAGTTTTGCACAGGGCGCCTACGAGCAGTACTTC. Its protein is CASSFAQGAYEQYF.

This clonotype was counted at least ten times. J is TRBJ2-2 and V is TRBV7-2, with 8 bases matching TRBD2. The CDR3 sequence is 14 residues long. Germline V gene data show CDR1 as SGHTA and CDR2 as FQGNSA. V was clipped by 8 bases and J by 1 base; unmatched bases: 3. The CDR3: CASRGGENTGELFF. CDR3 coding DNA: TGTGCCAGCCGGGGGGGGGAGAACACCGGGGAGCTGTTTTTT.

This clonotype was recorded many times. This chain connects TRBV7-8 to TRBJ2-4; D tentatively fits TRBD1 or TRBD2 (6 bases each). V lost 2 bases, J lost 6 bases, and 20 bases lay in between. Germline loops: CDR1 SGHVS, CDR2 FQNEAQ. The CDR3 contains 17 residues. For the CDR3, the DNA is TGTGCCAGCAGCTTAACTGTCGGGGGCCACGGCGGAAACATTCAGTACTTC. This translates into CASSLTVGGHGGNIQYF.

This clonotype showed up just a few times. The chain joins TRBV5-5 to TRBJ1-1, with a tentative D call TRBD1 (5 bases). There are 13 residues in the CDR3. V was clipped by 6 bases and J by 4 bases, with 13 bases between them. Germline V gene data show CDR1 as SGHKS and CDR2 as YYEKEE (reference sequence). This CDR3 is CASTLQGSTEAFF. Here the CDR3 DNA reads TGTGCCAGCACTCTTCAGGGATCCACTGAAGCTTTCTTT.

This clonotype was picked up a small number of times. The chain combines TRBV12-3 or TRBV12-4 with TRBJ2-2, with 9 bases aligning to TRBD1. V shed 6 bases and J 6 bases; nucleotides not matched to a gene: 11. This CDR3 region has 16 residues. In DNA form, the CDR3 reads TGTGCCAGCAGATACCCGGGACAGGGATTCCCCGGGGAGCTGTTTTTT. Its protein product is CASRYPGQGFPGELFF.

The V and J genes are TRBV5-5 and TRBJ2-7, with 11 bases fitting TRBD1. The CDR3 extends over 14 amino acids. From germline, CDR1 is SGHKS and CDR2 YYEKEE (reference sequence). The trim removed 3 bases at V and 6 bases at J, leaving 5 bases unmatched. The CDR3 nucleotides read TGTGCCAGCAGCTCTACCGGGACAGGGGGCGAGCAGTACTTC. As protein: CASSSTGTGGEQYF.

This chain connects TRBV6-6 to TRBJ2-2; 9 bases align to TRBD1. The CDR3 runs 17 residues. Germline CDR1 reads MNHNY; CDR2 reads SVGAGI (reference sequence). With 2 bases clipped from V and 3 bases from J, the junction kept 7 bases outside the gene matches. In DNA form, the CDR3 reads TGTGCCAGCAGTTACCTCGTGGGACAGGGTGACACCGGGGAGCTGTTTTTT. Protein: CASSYLVGQGDTGELFF.